These T cell receptor beta chains were read from a single sample in a study of shared clonotypes between healthy human individuals. TCRdb keeps only in-frame clones here, not all; method: immunoSEQ multiplex PCR. Of a few hundred thousand clones in the sample, 79% were seen once. The material sequenced was PBMCs. Receptors were obtained from a woman aged 35 to 49 in good health. Some clones in this sample may be carry-over from other donors' samples. The CDR3 runs from the conserved cysteine through the conserved F or W. Fields, in order: D gene, J gene, V gene, clone size, CDR3 protein, CDR3 DNA. D genes are given only for firm matches. For some rows the clone size is stated as once, few or many, or as a class when expanded; others skip it.

>TRBD2|TRBJ2-1|TRBV4-3|few
CASSPRTSGRVSDEQFF
TGCGCCAGCAGCCCCAGAACTAGCGGGAGGGTTTCCGATGAGCAGTTCTTC
>.|TRBJ1-2|TRBV6-1|.
CASSEEGRDVLGGYTF
TGTGCCAGCAGTGAAGAGGGTAGGGATGTTCTGGGTGGCTACACCTTC
>TRBD1|TRBJ2-7|TRBV28|few
CASSDRQGGLYEQYF
TGTGCCAGCAGTGATCGACAGGGGGGACTCTACGAGCAGTACTTC
>.|TRBJ2-5|TRBV29-1|.
CSVVVGEDAQYF
TGCAGCGTTGTCGTGGGAGAGGACGCCCAGTACTTC
>.|TRBJ2-2|TRBV11-3|once
CASSLGLTEDTGELFF
TGTGCCAGCAGCTTGGGCCTGACAGAAGACACCGGGGAGCTGTTTTTT
>.|TRBJ2-6|TRBV5-1|few
CASSLAGGSLGLTF
TGCGCCAGCAGCTTGGCGGGCGGCTCCCTCGGCCTGACTTTC
>TRBD1|TRBJ2-1|TRBV10-3|.
CAILGTVDGGNEQFF
TGTGCCATCCTGGGGACAGTAGATGGGGGCAATGAGCAGTTCTTC
>.|TRBJ1-2|TRBV14|.
CASSPTGVTYGYTF
TGTGCCAGCAGCCCGACGGGGGTCACCTATGGCTACACCTTC
>.|TRBJ2-7|TRBV15|few
CATSRPQASRNEQYF
TGTGCCACCAGCAGACCCCAAGCCAGTCGTAACGAGCAGTACTTC
>.|TRBJ1-2|TRBV7-6|.
CASSLAPNTNYGYTF
TGTGCCAGCAGCTTAGCTCCGAATACTAACTATGGCTACACCTTC
>.|TRBJ2-5|TRBV7-2|.
CASSSYQETQYF
TGTGCCAGCAGCTCGTACCAAGAGACCCAGTACTTC
>TRBD1|TRBJ1-2|TRBV4-1|.
CASSHVGQGARGYTF
TGCGCCAGCAGCCACGTCGGACAGGGGGCTCGGGGCTACACCTTC
>.|TRBJ1-6|TRBV30|.
CAWRMRSDNSPLHF
TGTGCCTGGAGAATGAGGTCAGATAATTCACCCCTCCACTTT
>TRBD1|TRBJ1-5|TRBV19|.
CASSRGTGENQPQHF
TGTGCCAGTAGTAGAGGGACAGGGGAGAATCAGCCCCAGCATTTT
>.|TRBJ1-3|TRBV10-3|.
CAISRGPGNTIYF
TGTGCCATCAGCAGGGGTCCTGGAAACACCATATATTTT
>.|TRBJ2-5|TRBV5-1|.
CASSSTGVQETQYF
TGCGCCAGCAGCTCGACAGGTGTACAAGAGACCCAGTACTTC
>TRBD1|TRBJ1-2|TRBV5-4|.
CASSLGTGSYGYTF
TGTGCCAGCAGCTTGGGGACAGGAAGCTATGGCTACACCTTC
>TRBD1|TRBJ1-4|TRBV7-8|few
CASSPWTGGGEKLFF
TGTGCCAGCAGCCCCTGGACAGGGGGAGGTGAAAAACTGTTTTTT
>.|TRBJ2-5|TRBV7-8|.
CASSLLGGETQYF
TGTGCCAGCAGCCTCCTAGGGGGGGAGACCCAGTACTTC
>.|TRBJ2-7|TRBV27|.
CASSLLGTHPSEQYF
TGTGCCAGCAGTTTATTGGGGACCCACCCGTCCGAGCAGTACTTC
>TRBD2|TRBJ2-5|TRBV5-1|.
CASSFGGLLQETQYF
TGCGCCAGCAGCTTCGGGGGACTATTACAAGAGACCCAGTACTTC
>.|TRBJ2-7|TRBV18|.
CASSGGWTRTYEQYF
TGTGCCAGCTCGGGCGGGTGGACCCGGACCTACGAGCAGTACTTC
>TRBD2|TRBJ2-1|TRBV10-3|.
CAISEAGARRSSYNEQFF
TGTGCCATCAGTGAGGCGGGAGCACGCCGCAGCTCCTACAATGAGCAGTTCTTC
>TRBD2|TRBJ2-1|TRBV11-2|.
CASSLAWREKDEQFF
TGTGCCAGCAGCTTAGCCTGGCGGGAGAAGGATGAGCAGTTCTTC
>.|TRBJ2-7|TRBV29-1|few
CSVEDSREQYF
TGCAGCGTTGAAGACAGTCGCGAGCAGTACTTC
>.|TRBJ1-3|TRBV30|.
CAWVTETPRNTIYF
TGTGCCTGGGTGACAGAAACCCCTAGAAACACCATATATTTT
>.|TRBJ2-1|TRBV30|.
CAWEVTNEQFF
TGTGCCTGGGAAGTTACCAATGAGCAGTTCTTC
>.|TRBJ2-3|TRBV29-1|.
CSVAGGQTDTQYF
TGCAGCGTTGCGGGGGGACAGACAGATACGCAGTATTTT
>TRBD1|TRBJ1-1|TRBV6-1|.
CASSDVFGRGLGTEAFF
TGTGCCAGCAGTGATGTTTTCGGTAGGGGGCTAGGAACTGAAGCTTTCTTT
>TRBD2|TRBJ2-5|TRBV13|.
CASSDGLAGGETQYF
TGTGCCAGCAGCGATGGACTAGCGGGAGGGGAGACCCAGTACTTC
>.|TRBJ2-3|TRBV7-9|.
CASSLGPTDTQYF
TGTGCCAGCAGCTTAGGACCTACAGATACGCAGTATTTT